The 26 T cell receptor beta chains in this list originate from one sample, sequenced in a study of T-cell memory formation after mild COVID-19. TCRdb recomputed calls from the 5' RACE reads with MiXCR, one row per CDR3 protein. Of some 130,000 distinct CDR3 sequences listed, about 16% are singletons. Sequencing used PBMCs or a T cell subset sorted from them (not recorded which). Receptors were obtained from an adult woman who had mild COVID-19 (a few samples of this study predate the infection). Cell type and time point are not known.

The gene calls are TRBV11-2 and TRBJ2-5, with D tentatively TRBD2 (6 bases). Germline CDR1 SGHAT, CDR2 FQNNGV. The V gene lost 4 bases and the J gene lost 5 bases, with 11 bases spanning the gap. CDR3 size: 13 residues. The CDR3 sequence: CASSWNLAETQYF. CDR3 nucleotides: TGTGCCAGCAGCTGGAACCTAGCGGAGACCCAGTACTTC.

This clonotype occurred a few times. The chain is built from TRBV19 and TRBJ2-7; D not resolved. The length of the CDR3 is 13 residues. Germline V lookup: CDR1 LNHDA, CDR2 SQIVND (reference sequence). Trimming took 5 bases from V and 2 from J, leaving 10 bases between them. The CDR3 bases are TGTGCCAGTAGTCCCTCGATTACCTACGAGCAGTACTTC. Translating it yields CASSPSITYEQYF.

The rearrangement links TRBV25-1 to TRBJ2-1; 9 bases match TRBD2. J was trimmed by 4 bases and V by 3 bases; bases with no gene match: 7. The CDR3 runs to 16 residues. Germline CDR1 reads MGHDK; CDR2 reads SYGVNS. CDR3 region: CASSEVSGRSYNEQFF. CDR3 DNA: TGTGCCAGCAGTGAGGTTAGCGGGAGATCGTACAATGAGCAGTTCTTC.

This clonotype has a handful of counts. V usage is TRBV12-3 or TRBV12-4 and J usage is TRBJ2-5; D unclear. Trimming removed 7 bases from V and 5 bases from J, with 17 bases in between. This CDR3 is 14 amino acids long. Here the CDR3 DNA reads TGTGCCAGCATGCCCACAAGGCTAGGGGAGACCCAGTACTTC. Its translation is CASMPTRLGETQYF.

This sequence joins TRBV5-1 and TRBJ1-1, with D possibly being TRBD1 (5 bases). CDR3 size: 15 residues. V was trimmed by 2 bases and J by 0 bases, leaving 11 bases between them. Germline V gives CDR1 SGHRS, CDR2 YFSETQ. CDR3 in amino acids: CASSLAQTVNTEAFF. CDR3 nucleotides: TGCGCCAGCAGCTTAGCCCAGACAGTGAACACTGAAGCTTTCTTT.

The chain recombines TRBV4-3 with TRBJ2-1; D not resolved. Germline V gene sequence: CDR1 LGHNA, CDR2 YSLEER. V shed 8 bases and J shed 4 bases, with 12 bases lying between them. The CDR3 has 13 amino acids. CDR3 sequence (DNA): TGCGCCAGCGGTGACATGAATTACAATGAGCAGTTCTTC. It translates to CASGDMNYNEQFF.

This clonotype was counted between two and nine times. The V gene is TRBV5-1, the J gene TRBJ2-1; D could derive from TRBD1 or TRBD2 (5 bases each). The V and J ends lost 6 bases and 0 bases respectively, with 22 bases between them. The germline V gene encodes CDR1 SGHRS and CDR2 YFSETQ. This CDR3 is 18 amino acids long. CDR3 sequence (DNA): TGCGCCAGCAATGATGAGGGGTTCATCAGGGTCTCCTACAATGAGCAGTTCTTC. Encoded protein: CASNDEGFIRVSYNEQFF.

Many counts were recorded for this clonotype. This rearrangement joins TRBV10-3 to TRBJ2-1; D call uncertain. CDR1 and CDR2 (germline): ENHRY, SYGVKD. This CDR3 comprises 15 residues. Trimming removed 7 bases at V and 8 bases at J, with 21 bases between. The CDR3 spells CAITESWGAMDEQFF. The CDR3 region has the DNA TGTGCCATCACGGAATCGTGGGGTGCTATGGATGAGCAGTTCTTC.

This clonotype was recorded a few times. The chain carries TRBV24-1 and TRBJ2-7, with unresolved D. CDR3 length equals 11 residues. V was clipped by 9 bases and J by 3 bases, with 8 bases between them. In germline, CDR1 is KGHDR, CDR2 SFDVKD. The CDR3 sequence is CATANYYEQYF. In DNA form, the CDR3 reads TGTGCCACCGCTAACTACTACGAGCAGTACTTC.

The CDR3 sequence is CASSPTGGVTGELFF. CDR3 DNA sequence: TGCGCCAGCAGCCCGACGGGGGGGGTCACCGGGGAGCTGTTTTTT. V usage is TRBV5-1 and J usage is TRBJ2-2; TRBD2 matches 8 bases. This CDR3 has 15 residues. The V gene end was trimmed by 4 bases and the J gene end by 4 bases; junction bases not matched to a gene: 6. CDR1 SGHRS and CDR2 YFSETQ come from the germline V gene.

This clonotype has only a few counts. The V and J genes are TRBV29-1 and TRBJ2-2, with unresolved D. Germline V lookup: CDR1 SQVTM, CDR2 ANQGSEA. Between the trimmed V and J ends, which lost 4 bases and 8 bases, there was a span of 14 bases. This CDR3 is built from 13 residues. The DNA for the CDR3 is TGCAGCGTTGGCTCTCCCCCGTCTGGGGAGCTGTTTTTT. This translates into CSVGSPPSGELFF.

This clonotype was recorded a few times. J is TRBJ1-2 and V is TRBV18; maybe TRBD1 (5 bases). The V end was cut by 3 bases, the J end by 7 bases, with 15 bases between. The CDR3 consists of 14 residues. Germline CDR1 KGHSH, CDR2 LQKENI. The CDR3 region is CASSPEGPGSGYTF. The CDR3 DNA follows: TGTGCCAGCTCACCTGAGGGGCCAGGGAGTGGCTACACCTTC. The variable domain in full, with the rest retrieved from reference TRBV18 and TRBJ1-2, is NAGVMQNPRHLVRRRGQEARLRCSPMKGHSHVYWYRQLPEEGLKFMVYLQKENIIDESGMPKERFSAEFPKEGPSILRIQQVVRGDSAAYFCASSPEGPGSGYTFGSGTRLTVV.

This clonotype turned up a few times. The chain employs TRBV28 and TRBJ2-5; TRBD2 agrees at 7 bases. The CDR3 totals 14 residues. Germline V gene data show CDR1 as MDHEN and CDR2 as SYDVKM. V trimming: 6 bases; J trimming: 4 bases; junction bases outside the gene matches: 8. The CDR3 DNA sequence: TGTGCCAGCAGCCCAAGGACTAGATCAGAGACCCAGTACTTC. It encodes CASSPRTRSETQYF.

This clonotype was recorded a few times. The gene calls are TRBV11-2 and TRBJ2-3, with TRBD2 as a possible D gene (6 bases). Trimming took 3 bases from V and 1 from J, leaving 20 bases between them. Germline V gene data show CDR1 as SGHAT and CDR2 as FQNNGV. This CDR3 spans 18 amino acids. CDR3 amino acids: CASSFYLWSGGGTDTQYF. The CDR3 nucleotides read TGTGCCAGCAGCTTCTACTTATGGTCCGGCGGGGGCACAGATACGCAGTATTTT. The full variable domain, in which reference TRBV11-2 and TRBJ2-3 provide the parts outside the CDR3, is EAGVAQSPRYKIIEKRQSVAFWCNPISGHATLYWYQQILGQGPKLLIQFQNNGVVDDSQLPKDRFSAERLKGVDSTLKIQPAKLEDSAVYLCASSFYLWSGGGTDTQYFGPGTRLTVL.

This clonotype occurred a few times. The chain employs TRBV6-4 and TRBJ1-2; D unclear. Deletions cut 0 bases from V and 4 bases from J, with 15 bases between. Germline assignment: CDR1 MRHNA and CDR2 SNTAGT. The CDR3 loop spans 16 amino acids. The DNA of the CDR3 is TGTGCCAGCAGTGACTCGGGTGGATACGGAGTCTATGGCTACACCTTC. Protein: CASSDSGGYGVYGYTF.

This clonotype turned up a few times. This chain joins TRBV12-3 or TRBV12-4 and TRBJ2-1; D might be TRBD1 (5 bases). Trimming took off 7 bases at V and 2 bases at J, with 9 bases between the two ends. The CDR3 has 13 amino acids. CDR3 protein: CASTRTTYNEQFF. The CDR3 bases are TGTGCCAGCACAAGGACAACCTACAATGAGCAGTTCTTC.

This clonotype was seen more than once but under ten times. J is TRBJ2-5 and V is TRBV2, with D perhaps being TRBD1 or TRBD2 (5 bases each). Looked up from germline, CDR1 is SNHLY and CDR2 is FYNNEI. The V end lost 2 bases, the J end lost 0 bases, and 13 bases lay between the germline ends. CDR3 length: 16 residues. The CDR3 here is CASSESVGTYQETQYF. In DNA, the CDR3 is TGTGCCAGCAGTGAATCGGTTGGGACGTACCAAGAGACCCAGTACTTC.

This clonotype was recorded a few times. The chain links TRBV5-1 to TRBJ2-7; TRBD2 might be the D (5 bases). V dropped 5 bases and J dropped 3 bases, with 18 bases sitting between them. Germline values: CDR1 SGHRS, CDR2 YFSETQ. The CDR3 runs to 15 residues. This CDR3 is CASSSEGRGLYEQYF. CDR3 sequence (DNA): TGCGCCAGCAGTTCCGAGGGAAGAGGGCTCTACGAGCAGTACTTC.

This clonotype was observed a few times. The rearrangement links TRBV5-1 to TRBJ2-5; D may be TRBD1 (5 bases). The germline gives CDR1 SGHRS, CDR2 YFSETQ. The CDR3 runs to 12 residues. Deletions cut 7 bases from V and 7 bases from J, with 14 bases between. The CDR3 loop reads CASGQGGGTQYF. The CDR3 bases are TGCGCCAGCGGTCAGGGTGGCGGGACCCAGTACTTC.

This clonotype was detected many times. V and J are TRBV5-1 and TRBJ2-2, with D hard to call. The V end was cut by 0 bases, the J end by 1 base, with 7 bases between. This CDR3 comprises 15 residues. Germline CDR1 and CDR2: SGHRS and YFSETQ. In nucleotides, the CDR3 is TGCGCCAGCAGCTTGGAGGTAGTGAACACCGGGGAGCTGTTTTTT. It yields the protein CASSLEVVNTGELFF.

V and J are TRBV12-3 or TRBV12-4 and TRBJ2-2; weak D call: TRBD2 (5 bases). CDR3 length: 16 amino acids. V lost 2 bases and J lost 4, with 14 bases in between. The CDR3, as DNA: TGTGCCAGCAGTTTACCGACCAGAGGGCCCACCGGGGAGCTGTTTTTT. This codes for CASSLPTRGPTGELFF.

V and J are TRBV6-6 and TRBJ2-2; 12 nucleotides agree with TRBD2. Per germline, CDR1 MNHNY and CDR2 SVGAGI (reference sequence). Unmatched junction bases numbered 11, after V lost 6 bases and J lost 0 bases. This CDR3 spans 19 amino acids. Here the CDR3 DNA reads TGTGCCAGCAGGGGCCCGGGACTAGCGGGCGACGCGAACACCGGGGAGCTGTTTTTT. Translating it yields CASRGPGLAGDANTGELFF.

This clonotype was counted once. The chain uses TRBV7-6 and TRBJ2-5; D is possibly TRBD1 or TRBD2 (5 bases each). Trimming shortened V by 0 bases and J by 1 base, and 12 bases separated the two germline ends. Looked up from germline, CDR1 is SGHVS and CDR2 is FNYEAQ. This CDR3 region has 16 residues. The chain's CDR3 is CASSLASGATQETQYF. As DNA, the CDR3 is TGTGCCAGCAGCTTAGCGTCCGGGGCAACCCAAGAGACCCAGTACTTC. The full variable domain, completed using reference TRBV7-6 and TRBJ2-5, is GAGVSQSPRYKVTKRGQDVALRCDPISGHVSLYWYRQALGQGPEFLTYFNYEAQQDKSGLPNDRFSAERPEGSISTLTIQRTEQRDSAMYRCASSLASGATQETQYFGPGTRLLVL.

V usage is TRBV3-1 and J usage is TRBJ2-7; D remains unclear. V was pared by 4 bases and J by 1 base, with 5 bases between. This CDR3 region has 12 residues. CDR1 is LGHDT and CDR2 is YNNKEL in the germline V gene (reference sequence). The CDR3 DNA reads as TGTGCCAGCAGCCGCTGGTCCTACGAGCAGTACTTC. Protein sequence: CASSRWSYEQYF.

The rearrangement joins TRBV30 to TRBJ2-7, with 7 bases identical to TRBD1. This CDR3 has 13 amino acids. Germline loops: CDR1 GTSNPN, CDR2 SVGIG (reference sequence). V was clipped by 3 bases and J by 0 bases; unmatched bases: 2. CDR3 sequence: CAWRGGLSYEQYF. As DNA, the CDR3 is TGTGCCTGGAGAGGGGGCCTCTCCTACGAGCAGTACTTC.

The chain has TRBV6-1 and TRBJ2-5; no firm D call. The V gene lost 6 bases and the J gene lost 1 base, with 15 bases spanning the gap. This CDR3 has 15 amino acids. CDR1 and CDR2 (germline): MNHNS, SASEGT. CDR3 loop: CASRLKLTSQETQYF. CDR3 in DNA: TGTGCCAGCAGACTTAAGTTGACGTCCCAAGAGACCCAGTACTTC.